This T cell receptor beta chain emerged from a study of T cell repertoires in cytomegalovirus infection (dated by TCRdb to the late 2010s). As for the study more broadly: The HLA type of each donor mattered for the analysis, because public TCR beta signatures pointed to carriage of CMV infection along with the matching HLA type. What the study reported, not specific to this receptor: The ex vivo response was dominated by HLA-C-restricted CMV-specific TCR beta clonotypes, and the single most frequent clonotype in two of eight donors was supplied by these HLA-C-restricted clonotypes. Cumulative frequency of public TCR beta family members discriminated carriers of CMV infection plus the relevant HLA type in this cohort and an independent approximately 370-donor cohort.

The run used an Illumina HiSeq 1500. TCRdb ran its own pipeline on the public reads, namely fastp trimming at Q25 and MiXCR clone calling, and kept in-frame beta chains. Under each unique CDR3 protein, matching rows form one entry showing the most common genes and DNA. The sample records about 260,000 distinct CDR3 sequences, less than 9.5% of which are singletons. Roughly 16% of the sample is in the top ten clones. In its sample, this clonotype was seen many times. What antigen it recognizes has not been identified. Within one base of it there is no much larger clone, and no base qualities were kept. The germline V gene gives CDR1 as SGHVS and CDR2 as FNYEAQ. V loses 6 bases of germline sequence and J loses 6 bases, and the interval between the two ends is 12 bases. The CDR3 holds 13 amino acids from the cysteine to the phenylalanine. The entry retains the CDR3 DNA only, 39 bases that are in frame from base 1.

The specimen was PBMCs. This receptor was obtained from a human donor in good health (CMV status not recorded). Some clones in this sample may be carry-over from other donors' samples. The chain employs TRBV7-6 and TRBJ2-1; matching of 6 bases hints at TRBD2 as the D gene. The CDR3 reads as follows: CASRRLVTNEQFF. The sequenced DNA: TGTGCCAGCAGACGACTAGTTACCAATGAGCAGTTCTTC.